This TCR beta chain was profiled in a study of blood T cell repertoires in COVID-19. On the study more broadly: The United States, Italy and Spain were the sources of the acute and convalescent COVID-19 samples. The cDNA or gDNA used as material had been derived from T cells, B-cell-depleted T cells, or PBMCs.

V lost 7 bases, J lost 0 bases, and 7 bases lay in between. CDR3 length: 13 amino acids. Per germline, CDR1 SNHLY and CDR2 FYNNEI. Under the authors' procedure: Estimated nucleated cell counts came from reference gene primer amplification. Only in-frame clones appear in the TCRdb table, and some are missing; sequencing was by immunoSEQ multiplex PCR. The D gene and trimming were derived from the DNA, and the V and J assignments and clone size from that table. The sample comprises roughly 45,000 clones, around 85% of which are singletons, and 5.9% rests with the top ten. This clone was picked up a small number of times.

The TCR sequence derives from a woman aged 55 to 70 with acute or convalescent COVID-19. J is TRBJ2-1 and V is TRBV2; D is unclear. Sequencing was performed on peripheral blood. This CDR3 is CASTVTSYNEQFF. CDR3 DNA sequence: TGTGCCAGCACGGTCACCTCCTACAATGAGCAGTTCTTC. Full variable domain (missing parts from reference TRBV2 and TRBJ2-1): EPEVTQTPSHQVTQMGQEVILRCVPISNHLYFYWYRQILGQKVEFLVSFYNNEISEKSEIFDDQFSVERPDGSNFTLKIRSTKLEDSAMYFCASTVTSYNEQFFGPGTRLTVL.